The 27 T cell receptor beta chains below were found in one sample sequenced in a study of cytomegalovirus exposure and HLA in healthy donors. PCR primers comprised 60 Vbeta and 13 Jbeta primers. Data came from immunoSEQ multiplex PCR; TCRdb stores just in-frame clones and leaves some out. The data contain about 130,000 clones, about 80% of them seen just once; the ten biggest clones take up about 2%. Sequencing was performed on PBMCs. Receptors originate from a young man in good health and CMV-seronegative.

This clone was seen only a few times. The chain recombines TRBV6-1 with TRBJ1-3; D unclear. Germline V gene sequence: CDR1 MNHNS, CDR2 SASEGT. The CDR3 runs to 11 residues. Trimming took 2 bases from V and 7 from J, leaving 3 bases between them. The CDR3 is CASSESNTIYF. CDR3 coding DNA: TGTGCCAGCAGTGAATCGAACACCATATATTTT.

This clone has more than one count but fewer than ten. The chain couples TRBV5-1 to TRBJ2-2; 8 positions agree with TRBD2. CDR1 and CDR2 from the germline V gene are SGHRS and YFSETQ. The CDR3 totals 17 residues. V shed 0 bases and J 2 bases; nucleotides not matched to a gene: 6. The CDR3 region is CASSLEASGLNTGELFF. CDR3 bases: TGCGCCAGCAGCTTGGAGGCTAGCGGGCTTAACACCGGGGAGCTGTTTTTT.

This clone was counted once. This chain joins TRBV19 and TRBJ2-1; 8 nucleotides line up with TRBD2. Trimming at V came to 7 bases and at J to 2 bases, leaving 7 bases not matched to a gene. The CDR3 extends over 15 amino acids. The germline CDR1 and CDR2 sequences are LNHDA and SQIVND (reference sequence). CDR3 protein: CASTPSTSAYNEQFF. CDR3 bases: TGTGCCAGTACCCCCTCGACTAGCGCCTACAATGAGCAGTTCTTC.

The gene calls are TRBV6-5 and TRBJ1-2; 7 nucleotides agree with TRBD1. CDR1 is MNHEY, CDR2 SVGAGI, per germline. The V segment lost 4 bases and the J segment 7 bases; nucleotides outside the gene matches: 9. The CDR3 covers 14 residues. DNA of the CDR3: TGTGCCAGCAGTTGGGACAGCCTTGGGCTTGGCTACACCTTC. It is translated as CASSWDSLGLGYTF.

The chain recombines TRBV5-6 with TRBJ1-2; D gene unclear. Germline assignment: CDR1 SGHDT and CDR2 YYEEEE. Between the trimmed V and J ends, which lost 2 bases and 7 bases, there was a span of 12 bases. The CDR3 is made up of 13 amino acids. The DNA of the CDR3 is TGTGCCAGCAGCTTCACGACAAGATCTGGCTACACCTTC. Its translation: CASSFTTRSGYTF.

This chain joins TRBV19 and TRBJ1-2, with 7 bases aligning to TRBD1. The CDR3 spans 13 residues. Germline V gene lookup returns CDR1 LNHDA and CDR2 SQIVND (reference sequence). V shed 4 bases, J shed 2 bases, and the junction held 1 base outside the gene matches. The CDR3 protein is CASSTTGNYGYTF. The DNA for the CDR3 is TGTGCCAGTAGTACGACAGGGAACTATGGCTACACCTTC.

This clone was seen a handful of times. The chain recombines TRBV6-5 with TRBJ2-3; the D is unclear. The CDR3 is 13 amino acids. Deletions cut 7 bases from V and 11 bases from J, with 19 bases between. The germline gives CDR1 MNHEY, CDR2 SVGAGI. The CDR3 loop is CASIGFVGSRQYF. The CDR3, as DNA: TGTGCCAGCATCGGATTTGTGGGCTCTCGGCAGTATTTT.

This clone is labeled medium-sized. In DNA form, the CDR3 reads TGTGCCAGCAGTACAGACCGCATGAACACTGAAGCTTTCTTT. It translates to CASSTDRMNTEAFF. The chain combines TRBV6-1 with TRBJ1-1; no clear D gene. Trimming removed 5 bases from V and 0 bases from J, with 10 bases in between. CDR3 size: 14 residues. CDR1 is MNHNS, CDR2 SASEGT, per germline.

The chain has TRBV28 and TRBJ1-5, with D unresolved. The V end was cut by 5 bases, the J end by 4 bases, with 9 bases between. The germline V gene has CDR1 MDHEN and CDR2 SYDVKM. This CDR3 is built from 13 residues. The CDR3 reads CASSPVRNQPQHF. The CDR3 DNA follows: TGTGCCAGCAGTCCCGTTCGGAATCAGCCCCAGCATTTT.

The gene calls are TRBV7-9 and TRBJ1-6; TRBD1 agrees at 10 bases. With 1 base clipped from V and 9 bases from J, the junction kept 3 bases outside the gene matches. CDR1 is SEHNR and CDR2 is FQNEAQ in the germline V gene (reference sequence). The length of the CDR3 is 15 residues. This CDR3 is CASSLEGQGSSPLHF. The DNA for the CDR3 is TGTGCCAGCAGCTTAGAGGGACAGGGGAGTTCACCCCTCCACTTT. Full variable domain (missing parts from reference TRBV7-9 and TRBJ1-6): DTGVSQNPRHKITKRGQNVTFRCDPISEHNRLYWYRQTLGQGPEFLTYFQNEAQLEKSRLLSDRFSAERPKGSFSTLEIQRTEQGDSAMYLCASSLEGQGSSPLHFGNGTRLTVT.

The J gene is TRBJ1-1, the V gene TRBV11-3; D perhaps matches TRBD1 (6 bases). Germline CDR1 reads SGHNT; CDR2 reads YENEEA. The CDR3 is made up of 15 amino acids. V was shortened by 4 bases and J by 1 base, with 13 bases between the two germline ends. In nucleotides, the CDR3 is TGTGCCAGCAGCTGGAGTCGGGGGGCGAACACTGAAGCTTTCTTT. This encodes CASSWSRGANTEAFF. The full variable domain, in which reference TRBV11-3 and TRBJ1-1 provide the parts outside the CDR3, is EAGVVQSPRYKIIEKKQPVAFWCNPISGHNTLYWYLQNLGQGPELLIRYENEEAVDDSQLPKDRFSAERLKGVDSTLKIQPAELGDSAVYLCASSWSRGANTEAFFGQGTRLTVV.

This clone was counted once. V and J are TRBV6-1 and TRBJ2-3; possible D gene TRBD2, 6 bases. Trimming pared 2 bases from V and 6 bases from J, leaving 18 bases between. Germline V CDR1 and CDR2: MNHNS, SASEGT. The CDR3 has 16 residues. The CDR3 bases are TGTGCCAGCAGTGAATTGGGGTTTCGGAGGGACGATACGCAGTATTTT. Translated, it gives CASSELGFRRDDTQYF.

The rearrangement joins TRBV29-1 to TRBJ1-2; 9 nucleotides agree with TRBD1. The junction had 8 bases not matched to a gene; V was cut back by 4 bases and J by 8 bases. The CDR3 runs to 13 residues. The V gene's germline CDR1 is SQVTM and CDR2 ANQGSEA. The CDR3 nucleotides read TGCAGCGTTGGTCCACAGGGGGCATTGGGCTACACCTTC. Encoded protein: CSVGPQGALGYTF.

The gene calls are TRBV28 and TRBJ1-1; 7 bases match TRBD1. CDR1 and CDR2 from the germline V gene are MDHEN and SYDVKM. After removal of 5 bases from V and 4 bases from J, the junction contained 13 bases not matched to a gene. CDR3 size: 16 residues. CDR3: CASSIDRVPAATEAFF. In nucleotides, the CDR3 is TGTGCCAGCAGTATCGACAGGGTTCCTGCGGCCACTGAAGCTTTCTTT.

CDR3 in amino acids: CASKLGSNTGELFF. The CDR3 region has the DNA TGTGCCAGCAAACTGGGTAGCAACACCGGGGAGCTGTTTTTT. The chain carries TRBV6-1 and TRBJ2-2; no definite D call. Trimming removed 7 bases at V and 2 bases at J, with 11 bases between. Looked up from germline, CDR1 is MNHNS and CDR2 is SASEGT. There are 14 residues in the CDR3.

The chain employs TRBV5-1 and TRBJ2-1; 8 nucleotides line up with TRBD2. The trim removed 4 bases at V and 5 bases at J, leaving 14 bases unmatched. CDR3 size: 17 residues. In germline, CDR1 is SGHRS, CDR2 YFSETQ. CDR3 residues: CASSRRASGSGDNEQFF. CDR3 in DNA: TGCGCCAGCAGCCGTCGGGCGAGCGGGAGCGGCGACAATGAGCAGTTCTTC.

This sequence joins TRBV5-1 and TRBJ2-7; no clear D. The ends were cut back, 1 base at V and 6 bases at J, with 8 bases in the middle. This CDR3 comprises 12 residues. Per the germline V gene, CDR1 is SGHRS and CDR2 is YFSETQ. This CDR3 reads CASSLYTAEQYF. CDR3 nucleotide sequence: TGCGCCAGCAGCTTGTACACCGCCGAGCAGTACTTC.

As for this clone: This same CDR3 is encoded by further DNA sequences in the sample. V and J are TRBV18 and TRBJ1-2; the D is unclear. CDR3 length: 13 amino acids. Looked up from germline, CDR1 is KGHSH and CDR2 is LQKENI. The V gene lost 2 bases and the J gene lost 4 bases, with 8 bases spanning the gap. The CDR3 region is CASSPEGGYGYTF. The CDR3 DNA reads TGTGCCAGCTCACCAGAGGGCGGCTATGGCTACACCTTC.

This sequence joins TRBV6-1 and TRBJ1-1, with 9 positions matching TRBD1. There are 15 residues in the CDR3. Germline assignment: CDR1 MNHNS and CDR2 SASEGT. V gave up 2 bases and J gave up 2 bases; unmatched junction bases: 3. CDR3 sequence: CASSESTGGNTEAFF. CDR3 DNA: TGTGCCAGCAGTGAATCGACAGGGGGTAACACTGAAGCTTTCTTT.

The V call is TRBV5-1, the J call TRBJ1-2; no reliable D call. Trimming shortened V by 0 bases and J by 8 bases, and 17 bases separated the two germline ends. CDR3 length equals 15 residues. Germline CDR1 reads SGHRS; CDR2 reads YFSETQ. CDR3 loop: CASSLGTGRNSGYTF. CDR3 in DNA: TGCGCCAGCAGCTTGGGTACCGGGAGAAACTCGGGCTACACCTTC.

V usage is TRBV28 and J usage is TRBJ1-2; D is perhaps TRBD1 (6 bases). Looked up from germline, CDR1 is MDHEN and CDR2 is SYDVKM. The CDR3 is 16 amino acids. Trimming removed 10 bases from V and 5 bases from J, with 26 bases in between. As DNA, the CDR3 is TGTGCCATCTCTAGGGGGGGGCAGGGATTATGGTATGGCTACACCTTC. Translating gives CAISRGGQGLWYGYTF.

The V gene is TRBV7-7, the J gene TRBJ1-3; 8 nucleotides line up with TRBD1. The CDR3 consists of 16 residues. V shed 5 bases, J shed 0 bases, and the junction held 6 bases outside the gene matches. Germline CDR1 is SSHAT and CDR2 is FNYEAQ (reference sequence). Written as DNA, the CDR3 is TGTGCCAGCAGCCTAGGGGACAGGAGCTCTGGAAACACCATATATTTT. Translating gives CASSLGDRSSGNTIYF. The full variable domain, with the rest looked up from reference TRBV7-7 and TRBJ1-3, is GAGVSQSPRYKVTKRGQDVTLRCDPISSHATLYWYQQALGQGPEFLTYFNYEAQPDKSGLPSDRFSAERPEGSISTLTIQRTEQRDSAMYRCASSLGDRSSGNTIYFGEGSWLTVV.

The V and J genes are TRBV27 and TRBJ1-1; D unresolved. Between the trimmed V and J ends, which lost 3 bases and 4 bases, there was a span of 9 bases. Germline V gene lookup returns CDR1 MNHEY and CDR2 SMNVEV (reference sequence). The CDR3 is made up of 13 amino acids. The chain's CDR3 is CASSLMGSTEAFF. The CDR3 nucleotides are TGTGCCAGCAGTTTGATGGGGAGCACTGAAGCTTTCTTT.

This clone has only one observation. The chain links TRBV18 to TRBJ1-4; no reliable D call. The CDR3 spans 14 residues. Germline V gene sequence: CDR1 KGHSH, CDR2 LQKENI. With 8 bases removed from V and 0 bases from J, the gap between germline ends came to 10 bases. The CDR3 region has the DNA TGTGCCAGCCTCGCGGCAGCAACTAATGAAAAACTGTTTTTT. It yields the protein CASLAAATNEKLFF.

The chain recombines TRBV11-2 with TRBJ2-1; D is possibly TRBD1 (5 bases). Trimming took 6 bases from V and 4 from J, leaving 7 bases between them. The CDR3 contains 12 residues. Germline V gives CDR1 SGHAT, CDR2 FQNNGV. CDR3 residues: CASRQGYNEQFF. The CDR3 bases are TGTGCCAGCAGGCAGGGATACAATGAGCAGTTCTTC.

The rearrangement uses TRBV5-8 and TRBJ2-2; 15 positions match TRBD2. The CDR3 loop spans 19 amino acids. V dropped 3 bases and J dropped 4; count of bases not matched to a gene: 10. Looked up from germline, CDR1 is SGHTS and CDR2 is YDEGEE. The CDR3 region is CASSSSLGLAGGGTGELFF. DNA for the CDR3: TGTGCCAGCAGCTCTTCGCTGGGACTAGCGGGAGGTGGCACCGGGGAGCTGTTTTTT.

Note on this clone: A junction boundary mismatches the germline segment, possibly from a read error. The CDR3 protein is CSSSEWTSGSWNEQFF. Written as DNA, the CDR3 is TGTTCCAGCAGCGAGTGGACTAGCGGGAGTTGGAATGAGCAGTTCTTC. The genes are TRBV7-9 and TRBJ2-1; 13 bases map to TRBD2. This CDR3 contains 16 residues. The germline V gene encodes CDR1 SEHNR and CDR2 FQNEAQ (reference sequence).